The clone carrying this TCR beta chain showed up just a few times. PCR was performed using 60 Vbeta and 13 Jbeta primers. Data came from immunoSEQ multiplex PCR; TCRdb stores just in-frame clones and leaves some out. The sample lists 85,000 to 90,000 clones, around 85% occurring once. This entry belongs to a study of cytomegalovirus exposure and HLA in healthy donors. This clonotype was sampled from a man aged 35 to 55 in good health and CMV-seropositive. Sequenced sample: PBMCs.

In DNA form, the CDR3 reads TGTGCCTGGAGTCACACCTTAACTACCAAGGGCACAGATACGCAGTATTTT. Its protein is CAWSHTLTTKGTDTQYF. The J gene is TRBJ2-3, the V gene TRBV30; D remains ambiguous. The CDR3 contains 17 residues. Germline assignment: CDR1 GTSNPN and CDR2 SVGIG (reference sequence). Trimming removed 2 bases at V and 1 base at J, with 19 bases between.